This TCR beta chain was sequenced in a study of shared clonotypes between healthy human individuals. Measured with immunoSEQ multiplex PCR; TCRdb has only the in-frame clones, and not every one. The data hold about 380,000 clones, with 96% observed a single time. From germline, CDR1 is PRHDT and CDR2 FYEKMQ (reference sequence). The junction had 9 bases not matched to a gene; V was cut back by 4 bases and J by 2 bases. The length of the CDR3 is 17 residues. The sample taken for sequencing was memory CD8+ T cells sorted from blood. Stated subset: CD45RO+ cells pooled with CCR7-negative TemRA cells. The rearrangement joins TRBV13 to TRBJ2-1; 9 positions match TRBD1. This receptor was identified in a man aged 30 to 39 in good health. Here the CDR3 reads CASSSTQGAGTYNEQFF. The CDR3 region has the DNA TGTGCCAGCAGCTCAACACAGGGGGCTGGAACCTACAATGAGCAGTTCTTC. The full variable domain, its missing parts supplied by reference TRBV13 and TRBJ2-1, is AAGVIQSPRHLIKEKRETATLKCYPIPRHDTVYWYQQGPGQDPQFLISFYEKMQSDKGSIPDRFSAQQFSDYHSELNMSSLELGDSALYFCASSSTQGAGTYNEQFFGPGTRLTVL.